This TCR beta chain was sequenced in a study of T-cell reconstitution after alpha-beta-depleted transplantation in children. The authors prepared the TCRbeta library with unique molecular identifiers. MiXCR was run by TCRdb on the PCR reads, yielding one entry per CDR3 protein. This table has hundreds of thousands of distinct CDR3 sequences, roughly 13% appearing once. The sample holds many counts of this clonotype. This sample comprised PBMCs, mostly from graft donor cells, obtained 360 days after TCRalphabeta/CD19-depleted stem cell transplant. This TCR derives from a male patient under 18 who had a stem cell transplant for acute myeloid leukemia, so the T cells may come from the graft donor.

In DNA, the CDR3 is TGTGCCAGCAGTGAACCCTCGGGACTAGCCAATTGGGGGACCCAGTACTTC. Encoded protein: CASSEPSGLANWGTQYF. The V call is TRBV2, the J call TRBJ2-5, with 9 nucleotides matching TRBD2. Germline V gives CDR1 SNHLY, CDR2 FYNNEI. CDR3 length equals 17 residues. J gave up 7 bases and V 2 bases, and 14 bases lay outside the gene matches. Together with reference TRBV2 and TRBJ2-5, the CDR3 gives the full variable domain: EPEVTQTPSHQVTQMGQEVILRCVPISNHLYFYWYRQILGQKVEFLVSFYNNEISEKSEIFDDQFSVERPDGSNFTLKIRSTKLEDSAMYFCASSEPSGLANWGTQYFGPGTRLLVL.